A selection of T cell receptor beta chains follows, all from one sample in a study of blood T cell repertoires in COVID-19. The assay was immunoSEQ multiplex PCR, and TCRdb's table has in-frame clones only and misses some. The sample contains about 180,000 clones, around 79% of which appear only once. The sequenced sample was peripheral blood. These receptors originate from an older woman with COVID-19, enrolled during active disease. Each CDR3 is given with its conserved first and last residue. D genes are given only for firm matches. Some rows mark clone size as missing; the rest say once, few, many or name a class of expanded clone.

v_gene	abundance	j_gene	d_gene	CDR3aa	CDR3nt
TRBV7-2	-	TRBJ2-5	TRBD1	CASSRLTGDQETQYF	TGTGCCAGCAGCCGTTTGACAGGGGACCAAGAGACCCAGTACTTC
TRBV5-1	few	TRBJ1-5	-	CASSLEGLGNQPQHF	TGCGCCAGCAGCTTGGAGGGGCTTGGCAATCAGCCCCAGCATTTT
TRBV7-9	-	TRBJ1-2	-	CASSHDPGYYGYTF	TGTGCCAGCAGTCACGACCCGGGATACTATGGCTACACCTTC
TRBV7-3	-	TRBJ2-2	TRBD2	CASSLIGLAGGPDGELFF	TGTGCCAGCAGCTTAATCGGACTAGCGGGAGGGCCGGACGGGGAGCTGTTTTTT
TRBV18	-	TRBJ2-6	-	CASSRDYSGANVLTF	TGTGCCAGCTCACGCGACTACTCTGGGGCCAACGTCCTGACTTTC
TRBV7-8	-	TRBJ2-5	-	CASSRGRRGETQYF	TGTGCCAGCAGCCGAGGTCGGAGGGGAGAGACCCAGTACTTC
TRBV6-6	-	TRBJ2-2	TRBD1	CASSPLSGGLGELFF	TGTGCCAGCAGTCCCCTGTCAGGGGGTCTCGGGGAGCTGTTTTTT
TRBV13	-	TRBJ2-2	TRBD2	CASSFGTSGSGTGELFF	TGTGCCAGCAGCTTCGGAACTAGCGGGAGTGGCACCGGGGAGCTGTTTTTT
TRBV7-2	-	TRBJ2-2	-	CASSRGSLRSGELFF	TGTGCCAGCAGCCGGGGATCTCTCCGGTCCGGGGAGCTGTTTTTT
TRBV10-3	-	TRBJ1-1	-	CAISEGAVNTEAFF	TGTGCCATCAGTGAGGGAGCAGTGAACACTGAAGCTTTCTTT
TRBV28	few	TRBJ1-1	TRBD1	CASRTAGTGFLGPMNTEAFF	TGTGCCAGCAGAACTGCCGGGACAGGGTTTTTAGGGCCCATGAACACTGAAGCTTTCTTT
TRBV7-2	-	TRBJ1-1	TRBD1	CASSLGTGEAKAFF	TGTGCCAGCAGCTTAGGGACAGGGGAGGCGAAAGCTTTCTTT
TRBV28	-	TRBJ2-2	-	CASSRDITGELFF	TGTGCCAGCAGTCGGGATATCACCGGGGAGCTGTTTTTT
TRBV28	-	TRBJ2-7	-	CASSSLPAGAPSYF	TGTGCCAGCAGTTCACTCCCCGCAGGGGCTCCGTCCTACTTC
TRBV4-1	few	TRBJ2-5	-	CASSPPGGLSKGETQYF	TGCGCCAGCAGCCCCCCAGGGGGGTTATCGAAGGGAGAGACCCAGTACTTC
TRBV19	-	TRBJ2-7	TRBD1	CASSTRQGGYEQYF	TGTGCCAGTAGTACGCGACAGGGTGGGTACGAGCAGTACTTC
TRBV2	-	TRBJ1-2	TRBD1	CASGQGEEPNYGYTF	TGTGCCAGCGGACAGGGTGAGGAGCCTAACTATGGCTACACCTTC
TRBV27	-	TRBJ2-3	TRBD2	CASSLGVAGVTQYF	TGTGCCAGCAGTTTAGGGGTAGCGGGGGTAACGCAGTATTTT
TRBV3-1/TRBV3-2	-	TRBJ2-1	TRBD1	CASSQFLTGGFNEQFF	TGTGCCAGCAGCCAATTCTTAACAGGGGGATTTAATGAGCAGTTCTTC
TRBV11-3	-	TRBJ2-3	-	CASSLATGFTDTQYF	TGTGCCAGCAGCTTAGCCACAGGGTTCACAGATACGCAGTATTTT
TRBV6-5	-	TRBJ1-5	TRBD1	CASSALTGGGQPQHF	TGTGCCAGCAGCGCCCTAACAGGGGGGGGTCAGCCCCAGCATTTT
TRBV7-8	-	TRBJ1-1	TRBD1	CASSFGDRATEAFF	TGTGCCAGCAGCTTCGGGGACAGGGCCACTGAAGCTTTCTTT
TRBV5-1	-	TRBJ1-3	-	CASSLGGIGNTIYF	TGCGCCAGCAGCTTGGGAGGGATTGGAAACACCATATATTTT
TRBV3-1/TRBV3-2	-	TRBJ2-3	TRBD2	CASSQALAGGTDTQYF	TGTGCCAGCAGCCAAGCTCTAGCGGGGGGAACAGATACGCAGTATTTT
TRBV27	-	TRBJ1-4	-	CASRIVATNEKLFF	TGTGCCAGCAGAATAGTCGCAACTAATGAAAAACTGTTTTTT
TRBV7-3	-	TRBJ2-7	-	CASSLGGGNYEQYF	TGTGCCAGCAGCTTAGGTGGAGGGAACTACGAGCAGTACTTC
TRBV10-3	-	TRBJ1-2	TRBD1	CAISEPDRGLRGYTF	TGTGCCATCAGTGAGCCAGACAGGGGGCTACGAGGCTACACCTTC
TRBV2	-	TRBJ2-7	-	CASSERGYRTYEQYF	TGTGCCAGCAGTGAACGGGGTTACAGAACCTACGAGCAGTACTTC
TRBV28	-	TRBJ1-1	-	CASSSPPMNTEAFF	TGTGCCAGCAGTTCCCCCCCCATGAACACTGAAGCTTTCTTT
TRBV6-6	once	TRBJ1-2	-	CASSRDTGTYGYTF	TGTGCCAGCAGCCGGGACACCGGAACGTATGGCTACACCTTC
TRBV7-2	-	TRBJ2-7	TRBD2	CASSPLGLAGEQYF	TGTGCCAGCAGCCCGCTTGGACTAGCGGGGGAGCAGTACTTC
TRBV2	-	TRBJ1-1	-	CASSEGGHIGSEAFF	TGTGCCAGCAGTGAAGGGGGACACATTGGGTCTGAAGCTTTCTTT
TRBV11-3	once	TRBJ2-2	-	CASSPAWAGLTGRTGELFF	TGTGCCAGCAGCCCAGCCTGGGCAGGGTTAACGGGGAGGACCGGGGAGCTGTTTTTT
TRBV4-3	-	TRBJ2-7	TRBD2	CASSQDLAGGAEQYF	TGCGCCAGCAGCCAAGATCTAGCGGGAGGGGCCGAGCAGTACTTC
TRBV27	-	TRBJ2-1	TRBD2	CASSFLTTSGRANEQFF	TGTGCCAGCAGTTTCTTGACGACTAGCGGGAGGGCTAATGAGCAGTTCTTC
TRBV7-2	-	TRBJ2-7	-	CASSSAQTYEQYF	TGTGCCAGCAGCTCCGCCCAGACCTACGAGCAGTACTTC
TRBV11-2	few	TRBJ1-3	-	CASSPGLIARNTIYF	TGTGCCAGCAGCCCGGGACTGATCGCAAGGAACACCATATATTTT
TRBV14	-	TRBJ2-3	-	CASSPTGDTQYF	TGTGCCAGCAGCCCAACCGGGGATACGCAGTATTTT
TRBV28	-	TRBJ2-7	-	CASSSTARLVYEQYF	TGTGCCAGCAGTTCGACAGCAAGACTAGTTTACGAGCAGTACTTC
TRBV6-5	-	TRBJ1-3	TRBD1	CASSYSLTGGNTIYF	TGTGCCAGCAGTTACTCTCTGACAGGGGGAAACACCATATATTTT
TRBV5-1	-	TRBJ1-6	-	CASSLNRESPLHF	TGCGCCAGCAGCTTGAACAGGGAGTCACCCCTCCACTTT
TRBV19	-	TRBJ1-3	TRBD1	CASSVGQGTGNTIYF	TGTGCCAGTAGTGTCGGACAGGGAACTGGAAACACCATATATTTT
TRBV20-1	-	TRBJ2-3	-	CSASSDGGPETQYF	TGCAGTGCTAGTTCGGACGGGGGGCCGGAAACGCAGTATTTT
TRBV28	-	TRBJ2-7	TRBD1	CASRGLTGGVRYEQYF	TGTGCCAGCAGGGGTCTGACAGGGGGCGTCCGGTACGAGCAGTACTTC
TRBV5-1	once	TRBJ2-1	-	CASSALGGSHEQFF	TGCGCCAGCAGCGCGCTTGGAGGGTCCCATGAGCAGTTCTTC